These T cell receptor beta chains were read from a single sample in a study of Ad26.COV2.S vaccination and SARS-CoV-2 variants. Sequenced by immunoSEQ multiplex PCR; TCRdb stores in-frame clones only, minus some. The data show hundreds of thousands of clones, roughly 84% seen once. The source material was peripheral blood, sampled in a trial of Ad26.COV2.S vaccine versus placebo. These receptors originate from a person aged 18 to 65 who received the Ad26.COV2.S COVID-19 vaccine or a placebo. Both conserved end residues are part of each CDR3. The D gene is left open where the match is weak. A row's size may be missing; if present it is once, few, many or a size class.

TRBJ1-3	TRBV18	NA	NA	CASSLQDSPRGNTIYF	TGTGCCAGCTCACTACAGGACAGCCCACGAGGAAACACCATATATTTT
TRBJ1-6	TRBV5-8	NA	NA	CASSLGLQGSSYNSPLHF	TGTGCCAGCAGCTTGGGGCTACAGGGCAGCTCCTATAATTCACCCCTCCACTTT
TRBJ1-1	TRBV7-2	few	NA	CASSFQVTEAFF	TGTGCCAGCAGCTTCCAGGTGACTGAAGCTTTCTTT
TRBJ1-2	TRBV5-1	NA	TRBD1	CASSPPGQTPYGYTF	TGCGCCAGCAGCCCTCCGGGACAGACTCCCTATGGCTACACCTTC
TRBJ1-5	TRBV19	NA	TRBD1	CASRRDRASNQPQHF	TGTGCCAGTAGAAGGGACAGGGCCTCGAATCAGCCCCAGCATTTT
TRBJ2-5	TRBV7-6	once	TRBD1	CASSRTGGGETQYF	TGTGCCAGCAGCCGGACAGGGGGCGGGGAGACCCAGTACTTC
TRBJ1-2	TRBV27	NA	TRBD1	CASSFLGQGINYGYTF	TGTGCCAGCAGTTTTTTGGGACAGGGGATAAACTATGGCTACACCTTC
TRBJ2-3	TRBV9	NA	TRBD1	CASSVTTGGIVTDTQYF	TGTGCCAGCAGCGTAACCACAGGGGGCATCGTGACAGATACGCAGTATTTT
TRBJ2-1	TRBV5-1	NA	TRBD1	CASSPMTGYNEQFF	TGCGCCAGCAGCCCAATGACAGGGTACAATGAGCAGTTCTTC
TRBJ2-5	TRBV18	NA	NA	CASSPLTQETQYF	TGTGCCAGCTCACCACTGACACAAGAGACCCAGTACTTC
TRBJ2-7	TRBV12-5	NA	NA	CASGSRTPLHEQYF	TGTGCTAGTGGTTCCCGGACCCCGCTCCACGAGCAGTACTTC
TRBJ1-2	TRBV10-3	NA	NA	CAISDNQGYGYTF	TGTGCCATCAGTGACAACCAGGGCTATGGCTACACCTTC
TRBJ1-2	TRBV6-5	NA	TRBD1	CASSKSRDSSYGYTF	TGTGCCAGCAGTAAATCCCGGGACAGCTCCTATGGCTACACCTTC
TRBJ2-1	TRBV9	NA	NA	CASSAGRYNEQFF	TGTGCCAGCAGCGCCGGCCGGTACAATGAGCAGTTCTTC
TRBJ1-5	TRBV28	NA	TRBD1	CASGRQGQPQHF	TGTGCCAGCGGCAGACAGGGCCAGCCCCAGCATTTT
TRBJ2-5	TRBV6-5	NA	TRBD2	CASKGLAGGETQYF	TGTGCCAGCAAAGGACTAGCGGGGGGTGAGACCCAGTACTTC
TRBJ2-1	TRBV12-3/TRBV12-4	NA	TRBD1	CASSSGQGNEQFF	TGTGCCAGCAGTTCGGGACAGGGGAATGAGCAGTTCTTC
TRBJ1-3	TRBV3-1/TRBV3-2	NA	TRBD1	CASSQVDRGPGNTIYF	TGTGCCAGCAGCCAAGTTGACAGGGGGCCTGGAAACACCATATATTTT
TRBJ1-2	TRBV29-1	NA	TRBD1	CSVAHTRDRGNYGYTF	TGCAGCGTTGCCCATACGAGGGACAGGGGAAACTATGGCTACACCTTC
TRBJ1-5	TRBV7-8	NA	NA	CASSWPGDQPQHF	TGTGCCAGCTCGTGGCCGGGCGATCAGCCCCAGCATTTT
TRBJ2-2	TRBV18	NA	NA	CASSSDSHTGELFF	TGTGCCAGCTCAAGTGACAGCCACACCGGGGAGCTGTTTTTT
TRBJ1-2	TRBV4-2	NA	NA	CASSQGGPYGYTF	TGTGCCAGCAGCCAAGGGGGGCCCTATGGCTACACCTTC
TRBJ2-5	TRBV5-4	NA	NA	CASSGDDPSQGLEETQYF	TGTGCCAGCAGCGGCGACGACCCGTCCCAGGGCTTGGAAGAGACCCAGTACTTC
TRBJ2-1	TRBV4-3	NA	NA	CASSQEWAVASAYNEQFF	TGCGCCAGCAGCCAAGAATGGGCGGTGGCTAGCGCCTACAATGAGCAGTTCTTC
TRBJ2-5	TRBV9	NA	NA	CASSVGPTNQETQYF	TGTGCCAGCAGCGTAGGACCTACCAATCAAGAGACCCAGTACTTC
TRBJ1-5	TRBV7-8	NA	NA	CASSSLAENNQPQHF	TGTGCCAGCAGTTCCCTAGCGGAGAACAATCAGCCCCAGCATTTT
TRBJ1-6	TRBV27	NA	NA	CASCYGSSGSPLHF	TGTGCCAGCTGTTACGGATCATCGGGTTCACCCCTCCACTTT
TRBJ2-1	TRBV5-1	NA	TRBD2	CASSLTSGSSYNEQFF	TGCGCCAGCAGCTTGACTAGCGGGAGCTCCTACAATGAGCAGTTCTTC